The rows below give T cell receptor beta chains drawn from one sample of a study of T cells in Graves' hyperthyroidism and ophthalmopathy. Each CDR3 protein is one row after TCRdb ran MiXCR on the multiplex PCR reads. Of almost 600,000 distinct CDR3 sequences in the sample, around 14% were seen once. Sequencing was performed on blood. The receptors derive from a woman in her 30s with Graves' hyperthyroidism that later progressed to Graves' ophthalmopathy. CDR3s include the opening cysteine and the closing phenylalanine or tryptophan. Fields, in order: clone size, V gene, CDR3 protein. Rows give clone size only sometimes, using once, few, many, or a class for an expanded clone.

size: few
V: TRBV4-1
CDR3: CASSAGLDSYEQYF

size: many
V: TRBV27
CDR3: CASSFQDNTEAFF

size: many
V: TRBV3-1
CDR3: CASSQDPRQPQHF

size: many
V: TRBV12-3/TRBV12-4
CDR3: CASSLSVGGRNQPQHF

size: once
V: TRBV2
CDR3: CASSGGSAGANVLTF

size: -
V: TRBV11-3
CDR3: CASSLGLTGVYYEQYF

size: -
V: TRBV20-1
CDR3: CSARWGETNNEQFF

size: many
V: TRBV11-3
CDR3: CASGTNTEAFF

size: many
V: TRBV3-1
CDR3: CASTMGHFSYEQYF

size: many
V: TRBV6-2/TRBV6-3
CDR3: CASSWTGHDNYGYTF

size: -
V: TRBV28
CDR3: CASSHPGTGDREQYF

size: few
V: TRBV19
CDR3: CASSLSLSAAGEKLFF

size: -
V: TRBV29-1
CDR3: CSADRANTGELFF

size: few
V: TRBV5-1
CDR3: CASSLSRQSTDTQYF

size: many
V: TRBV13
CDR3: CASSPTREKLFF

size: many
V: TRBV20-1
CDR3: CSAFTGDQNTEAFF

size: few
V: TRBV5-1
CDR3: CASKRTSGPFSGNTIYF

size: few
V: TRBV19
CDR3: CASSMMGSGTSSTGEQYF

size: many
V: TRBV11-2
CDR3: CASSPQSRGGRSDTQYF

size: many
V: TRBV28
CDR3: CASTSAGSGNEQFF

size: few
V: TRBV7-9
CDR3: CASSFVTFPYEQYF

size: many
V: TRBV24-1
CDR3: CATSHGTGQETQYF

size: -
V: TRBV6-2/TRBV6-3
CDR3: CASSYVWRTGELFF

size: few
V: TRBV2
CDR3: CASTESGSSYNEQFF

size: many
V: TRBV4-1
CDR3: CASRQEQGTTYEQYF

size: many
V: TRBV6-1
CDR3: CASSEALEGGTDTQYF

size: -
V: TRBV19
CDR3: CASSLGLAGVSGELFF

size: many
V: TRBV30
CDR3: CAWALRSTGRRIRGYGYTF

size: -
V: TRBV7-9
CDR3: CASSRVKPQETQYF

size: many
V: TRBV29-1
CDR3: CSVDRTGDEKLFF

size: few
V: TRBV27
CDR3: CASSFSPGRGDEAFF

size: -
V: TRBV9
CDR3: CASSVDLGVTEAFF

size: -
V: TRBV9
CDR3: CASSVTGGPYEQYF

size: -
V: TRBV20-1
CDR3: CSASQSYGYTF

size: -
V: TRBV7-2
CDR3: CASSTRLAAGGTDTQYF

size: few
V: TRBV7-9
CDR3: CASSLEMGQGIAGYTF

size: many
V: TRBV6-1
CDR3: CTSSEAALAGGDEQYF

size: few
V: TRBV6-1
CDR3: CASIPTGAEEKLFF

size: -
V: TRBV4-3
CDR3: CASSQDTRVFGNTIYF

size: many
V: TRBV9
CDR3: CASSVGDIWTSGVTYEQYF

size: few
V: TRBV27
CDR3: CASRTGYHSPLHF

size: -
V: TRBV20-1
CDR3: CSAREGVGKKLFF

size: few
V: TRBV18
CDR3: CASSSGGGRLNTEAFF

size: many
V: TRBV3-1
CDR3: CASSQGPLGPTHGYTF

size: few
V: TRBV11-2
CDR3: CASSPPGGFEKGLFF

size: -
V: TRBV28
CDR3: CASSSGQGSNSPLHF

size: -
V: TRBV12-3/TRBV12-4
CDR3: CASSSATGGRGNTIYF

size: few
V: TRBV7-9
CDR3: CASSLVDGSYEQYF

size: many
V: TRBV28
CDR3: CASSLHLQGRSYEQYF

size: many
V: TRBV28
CDR3: CASSTAGSEGRNSPLHF

size: -
V: TRBV28
CDR3: CASSTRVLGQGGQETQYF

size: few
V: TRBV7-3
CDR3: CASSLMSLADTDTQYF

size: -
V: TRBV7-2
CDR3: CDSSPEQGDYGYTF

size: -
V: TRBV25-1
CDR3: CASSEPERQGLRETQYF

size: few
V: TRBV5-5
CDR3: CASSSRSDSYEQYF

size: few
V: TRBV6-1
CDR3: CASSSPTGDTF

size: many
V: TRBV29-1
CDR3: CSVAGTSVQETQYF

size: -
V: TRBV19
CDR3: CASSRGTGDPNEQFF

size: many
V: TRBV28
CDR3: CASSEDRAWTEAFF

size: -
V: TRBV2
CDR3: CASKRTGLAGIEQYF